The 29 T cell receptor beta chains reported below all come from one sample, sequenced in a study of tumor-infiltrating lymphocytes in primary liver carcinoma. They got blood RNA out of unsorted whole blood and also pulled out germline DNA. The investigators made TCR beta cDNA from approximately 510 ng total RNA, using a constant-region primer. Sequencing libraries for TCR beta derived from three nested multiplex PCR rounds that used slightly modified ARM-PCR. In the first two PCR rounds, TRBV1-TRBV30 forward primers were paired with a C-beta reverse primer, and each round lasted about 10 cycles. Via MiXCR, TCRdb re-called the multiplex PCR reads, giving one row per CDR3 protein. Of approximately 310,000 distinct CDR3 sequences listed, less than 75% are singletons. The sequencing sample was made of peripheral blood. These receptors were collected from a middle-aged man with primary liver carcinoma and hepatitis B virus infection.

For this clonotype: The junction departs from the called germline gene at one end, perhaps through a read error. The chain carries TRBV6-5 and TRBJ1-1, with D unresolved. Germline CDR1 and CDR2: MNHEY and SVGAGI. This CDR3 spans 14 amino acids. For the CDR3, the DNA is TGTGCCAACAGTTCCGGGGAAGGACGGCAAGAAACTTTCTTT. It translates to CANSSGEGRQETFF.

The rearrangement uses TRBV6-4 and TRBJ1-5; no reliable D call. V was clipped by 4 bases and J by 0 bases, with 10 bases between them. The CDR3 is 15 amino acids. Germline values: CDR1 MRHNA, CDR2 SNTAGT. CDR3 sequence reads: CASSVGCHSNQPQHF. The CDR3 DNA reads as TGTGCCAGCAGTGTAGGATGCCATAGCAATCAGCCCCAGCATTTT.

This clonotype was found a few times. This chain links TRBV5-1 with TRBJ1-2; D is uncertain. This CDR3 comprises 13 residues. V was shortened by 0 bases and J by 5 bases, with 8 bases between the two germline ends. Germline values: CDR1 SGHRS, CDR2 YFSETQ. CDR3 protein: CASSLASEYGYTF. CDR3 DNA sequence: TGCGCCAGCAGCTTGGCGTCAGAGTATGGCTACACCTTC.

Comment on this clonotype: Its ends do not fully match the called genes, so a read error is possible. This chain connects TRBV6-5 to TRBJ2-1; 8 bases align to TRBD2. The CDR3 length is 19 residues. Germline loops: CDR1 MNHEY, CDR2 SVGAGI. DNA for the CDR3: TGTGCCAGCAGTTTCTCGGGACTAGTGGGAGAGATCTCCTACAATGAGCAGTTATTC. It specifies CASSFSGLVGEISYNEQLF.

Of note for this clonotype: The junction differs from germline at one of its ends, possibly a read error. The CDR3 coding sequence is TGCGCCAGCAGTCTCCAGGGGGAGGGCTCCGGGGTGCTGTTTTTT. Residues: CASSLQGEGSGVLFF. The rearrangement joins TRBV4-1 to TRBJ2-2; either TRBD1 or TRBD2 may fit D (7 bases each). The CDR3 consists of 15 residues. CDR1 is MGHRA and CDR2 is YSYEKL in the germline V gene.

The gene calls are TRBV28 and TRBJ2-1, with TRBD2 matching 8 bases. Germline V gives CDR1 MDHEN, CDR2 SYDVKM. The CDR3 extends over 13 amino acids. The V gene end was trimmed by 6 bases and the J gene end by 2 bases; junction bases not matched to a gene: 0. As DNA, the CDR3 is TGTGCCAGCAGCGGGAGGGCCTACAATGAGCAGTTCTTC. Protein: CASSGRAYNEQFF.

This chain links TRBV28 with TRBJ1-1, with D possibly matching TRBD1 (6 bases). The CDR3 runs to 16 residues. V was pared by 7 bases and J by 1 base, with 19 bases between. Germline lookup yields CDR1 MDHEN and CDR2 SYDVKM. Written as DNA, the CDR3 is TGTGCCAGCACCCCGCCAGGGGCAGGCGGGAACACTGAAGCTTTCTTT. It specifies CASTPPGAGGNTEAFF.

A word on this clonotype: A much larger clone lies one base from this, so it may be a read error. This CDR3 reads CPSSRTDSYEQYF. The CDR3, as DNA: TGTCCCAGCAGCCGTACAGACTCCTACGAGCAGTACTTC. The rearrangement uses TRBV5-5 and TRBJ2-7; D ambiguous. Germline V lookup: CDR1 SGHKS, CDR2 YYEKEE (reference sequence). The CDR3 extends over 13 amino acids. Looking up the rest from reference TRBV5-5 and TRBJ2-7 gives the full variable domain: DAGVTQSPTHLIKTRGQQVTLRCSPISGHKSVSWYQQVLGQGPQFIFQYYEKEERGRGNFPDRFSARQFPNYSSELNVNALLLGDSALYLCPSSRTDSYEQYFGPGTRLTVT.

Note on this clonotype: A much more abundant neighbour one base away suggests this may be a read error. The chain uses TRBV6-6 and TRBJ1-1; D is possibly TRBD1 (5 bases). Trimming took off 5 bases at V and 5 bases at J, with 18 bases between the two ends. Looked up from germline, CDR1 is MNHNY and CDR2 is SVGAGI (reference sequence). The CDR3 spans 15 residues. The CDR3 loop is CASSPPGTTKTEAFF. The CDR3 DNA is TGTGCCAGCAGTCCGCCCGGGACGACGAAAACTGAAGCTTTCTTT.

Of note for this clonotype: One junction end does not reproduce the germline sequence, and a read error may be involved. The J gene is TRBJ1-1, the V gene TRBV4-3; D is possibly TRBD1 (6 bases). Per the germline V gene, CDR1 is LGHNA and CDR2 is YSLEER. The CDR3 totals 18 residues. The CDR3 coding sequence is TGCGCCAGCAGCCAAGATGTGGGGTCGATAGGGGGGAAGACTGAAGTTTTCTTT. As protein: CASSQDVGSIGGKTEVFF.

This clonotype was recorded many times. The chain employs TRBV6-2 or TRBV6-3 and TRBJ2-5, with unresolved D. The CDR3 totals 13 residues. V gave up 7 bases and J gave up 4 bases, with 13 bases separating them. Germline V gene lookup returns CDR1 MNHEY and CDR2 SVGEGT. CDR3 region: CASNWARRETQYF. CDR3 nucleotide sequence: TGTGCCAGCAATTGGGCCCGAAGAGAGACCCAGTACTTC.

This clonotype was picked up a small number of times. One end of the junction is discordant with germline, which a read error may explain. V is TRBV6-5 and J is TRBJ1-2, with D possibly being TRBD1 (6 bases). The V gene's germline CDR1 is MNHEY and CDR2 SVGAGI. This CDR3 is 15 amino acids long. For the CDR3, the DNA is TGTGCCAGTAGCCCACAGGGAACCGTTAACTATGGTTACACCTTC. Translated: CASSPQGTVNYGYTF.

This clonotype was counted ten times or more. The CDR3 nucleotides are TGTGCCAGCAGCCAAGAAATCCTAGCGGGAGACCCCACCGGGGAGCTGTTTTTT. This translates into CASSQEILAGDPTGELFF. The chain carries TRBV4-2 and TRBJ2-2, with 10 bases lining up with TRBD2. CDR1 is LGHNA, CDR2 YNFKEQ, per germline. The V gene end was trimmed by 0 bases and the J gene end by 4 bases; junction bases not matched to a gene: 8. The CDR3 runs 18 residues.

The chain links TRBV12-3 or TRBV12-4 to TRBJ2-2, with no clear D. CDR3 length: 15 amino acids. V was pared by 7 bases and J by 2 bases, with 14 bases between. CDR3 sequence (DNA): TGTGCCAGCACCGTTCGACCGAGAAACACCGGGGAGCTGTTTTTT. Translation: CASTVRPRNTGELFF.

For this clonotype: A read error may account for a junction end that differs from germline. The chain links TRBV5-1 to TRBJ2-1; D possibly matches TRBD1 or TRBD2 (6 bases each). There are 16 residues in the CDR3. Germline V gene sequence: CDR1 SGHRS, CDR2 YFSETQ. CDR3 nucleotide sequence: TGCGCCGGCAGCTTGGAGGGGACAAAGACCTACAATGAGCAGTTCTTC. The encoded protein is CAGSLEGTKTYNEQFF.

To note about this clonotype: One junction end does not reproduce the germline sequence, and a read error may be involved. The gene calls are TRBV14 and TRBJ1-5; TRBD1 might be the D (6 bases). From germline, CDR1 is SGHDN and CDR2 FVKESK. CDR3 length: 14 amino acids. This CDR3 is CASSQHGGNQSQHF. The CDR3 nucleotides read TGTGCCAGCAGCCAACATGGGGGCAATCAGTCCCAGCATTTT.

The count of this clonotype is one. Here the CDR3 omits its conserved ending phenylalanine or tryptophan, so a read error is the likely source. The chain has TRBV11-2 and TRBJ2-1; 9 nucleotides line up with TRBD2. After removal of 5 bases from V and 8 bases from J, the junction contained 13 bases not matched to a gene. This CDR3 contains 16 residues. Germline loops: CDR1 SGHAT, CDR2 FQNNGV. CDR3 coding DNA: TGTGCCAGCAGCGTTTTAGCGGGAGCACAGGTCGATGAGCAGTTCTGC. It codes for CASSVLAGAQVDEQFC.

This clonotype has more than one count but fewer than ten. The CDR3 DNA is TGTGCCTGGGACAGGTCCACAGATACGCAGTATTTT. Amino acids: CAWDRSTDTQYF. V is TRBV30 and J is TRBJ2-3; D might be TRBD1 (6 bases). The CDR3 loop spans 12 amino acids. The germline CDR1 and CDR2 sequences are GTSNPN and SVGIG (reference sequence). V was pared by 5 bases and J by 2 bases, with 8 bases between.

V usage is TRBV7-9 and J usage is TRBJ2-1; unclear D gene. The CDR3 contains 13 residues. V dropped 3 bases and J dropped 7 bases, with 10 bases sitting between them. The germline CDR1 and CDR2 sequences are SEHNR and FQNEAQ (reference sequence). CDR3 in amino acids: CASSFPAGNEQFF. CDR3 sequence (DNA): TGTGCCAGCAGCTTTCCCGCCGGAAATGAGCAGTTCTTC.

This clonotype was counted only a few times. This could be a read error, since a much larger clone is one nucleotide away. The rearrangement joins TRBV12-3 or TRBV12-4 to TRBJ1-5, with D unresolved. This CDR3 contains 12 residues. The CDR3 sequence is CASSFGTLPRHF. DNA of the CDR3: TGTGCCAGCAGTTTCGGTACATTGCCCCGGCATTTT.

Only one count was recorded for this clonotype. V and J are TRBV5-4 and TRBJ2-2; D is uncertain. Germline assignment: CDR1 SGHNT and CDR2 YYREEE (reference sequence). The germline V and J ends were trimmed by 5 bases and 7 bases, with 9 bases remaining between them. This CDR3 is built from 12 residues. The CDR3 region is CASSSVVGELFF. The DNA of the CDR3 is TGTGCCAGCAGTTCGGTTGTCGGGGAGCTGTTTTTT. Supplemented by reference TRBV5-4 and TRBJ2-2, the full variable domain reads ETGVTQSPTHLIKTRGQQVTLRCSSQSGHNTVSWYQQALGQGPQFIFQYYREEENGRGNFPPRFSGLQFPNYSSELNVNALELDDSALYLCASSSVVGELFFGEGSRLTVL.

The chain has TRBV19 and TRBJ2-3; D is undetermined. V lost 2 bases, J lost 3 bases, and 9 bases lay in between. CDR3 length equals 14 residues. From germline, CDR1 is LNHDA and CDR2 SQIVND (reference sequence). CDR3 nucleotide sequence: TGTGCCAGTAGTATAAAGCGAGGAACAGATACGCAGTATTTT. Amino acids: CASSIKRGTDTQYF.

The chain employs TRBV28 and TRBJ2-2; weak D call: TRBD2 (6 bases). Trimming left V 11 bases short and J 1 base short, with 17 bases between. In germline, CDR1 is MDHEN, CDR2 SYDVKM. This CDR3 has 15 amino acids. CDR3 in amino acids: CAGKDVGLNTGELFF. The CDR3 DNA reads TGTGCCGGCAAGGATGTGGGACTGAACACCGGGGAGCTGTTTTTT.

The V gene is TRBV6-1, the J gene TRBJ1-1; possible D gene TRBD1, 6 bases. Looked up from germline, CDR1 is MNHNS and CDR2 is SASEGT. The ends were cut back, 11 bases at V and 4 bases at J, with 17 bases in the middle. This CDR3 region has 13 residues. Written as DNA, the CDR3 is TGTGCCCGCCCCAGGATAGGGGGCACTGAAGCTTTCTTT. It is translated as CARPRIGGTEAFF.

This clonotype occurred a few times. V is TRBV5-1 and J is TRBJ2-7; D might be TRBD2 (5 bases). CDR1 SGHRS and CDR2 YFSETQ come from the germline V gene. This CDR3 has 14 amino acids. Trimming removed 1 base from V and 0 bases from J, with 8 bases in between. In nucleotides, the CDR3 is TGCGCCAGCAGCTTGTATGGGAGCTCCTACGAGCAGTACTTC. This translates into CASSLYGSSYEQYF.

In its sample, this clonotype was seen once. Germline is not matched at one junction end, which may reflect a read error. The V and J genes are TRBV7-9 and TRBJ1-2; D gene ambiguous. The CDR3 loop spans 12 amino acids. Germline V lookup: CDR1 SEHNR, CDR2 FQNEAQ (reference sequence). CDR3 residues: CAGSLRDYGYTF. Written as DNA, the CDR3 is TGTGCCGGCAGCCTAAGGGACTATGGCTACACCTTC.

This clonotype was seen ten or more times. The V call is TRBV29-1, the J call TRBJ1-4; D may be TRBD1 (5 bases). V lost 6 bases, J lost 10 bases, and 18 bases lay in between. CDR1 and CDR2 from the germline V gene are SQVTM and ANQGSEA. The CDR3 covers 13 residues. For the CDR3, the DNA is TGCAGCGTCGTGGACACTTCCCTGGGAAAACTGTTTTTT. Its protein is CSVVDTSLGKLFF.

The gene calls are TRBV29-1 and TRBJ2-3, with no clear D. Trimming stripped 1 base from V and 2 bases from J, with 10 bases between. This CDR3 is 14 amino acids long. Germline assignment: CDR1 SQVTM and CDR2 ANQGSEA. The CDR3 loop is CSVEGEINTDTQYF. The CDR3 nucleotides read TGCAGCGTTGAAGGCGAGATTAACACAGATACGCAGTATTTT.

As regards this clonotype: The CDR3 carries no conserved terminal phenylalanine or tryptophan, so it likely arises from a read error. The chain employs TRBV7-9 and TRBJ2-7, with D possibly called TRBD1 or TRBD2 (5 bases each). V shed 2 bases and J shed 2 bases, with 19 bases lying between them. This CDR3 comprises 17 residues. Germline V lookup: CDR1 SEHNR, CDR2 FQNEAQ (reference sequence). CDR3 loop: CASSLTRGVMATYEQYI. The CDR3 DNA follows: TGTGCCAGCAGCTTAACCAGAGGGGTCATGGCGACCTACGAGCAGTACATC.